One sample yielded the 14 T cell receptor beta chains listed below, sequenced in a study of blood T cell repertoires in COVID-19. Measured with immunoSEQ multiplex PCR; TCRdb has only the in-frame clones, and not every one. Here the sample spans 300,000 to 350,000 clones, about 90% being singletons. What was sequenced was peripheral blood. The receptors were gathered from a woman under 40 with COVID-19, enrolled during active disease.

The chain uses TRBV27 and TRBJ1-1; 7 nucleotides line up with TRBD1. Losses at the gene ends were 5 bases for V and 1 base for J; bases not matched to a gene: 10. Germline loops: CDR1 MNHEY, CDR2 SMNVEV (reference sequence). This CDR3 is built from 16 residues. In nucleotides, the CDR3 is TGTGCCAGCAGTCACCTAGAGACAGGGAGGAACACTGAAGCTTTCTTT. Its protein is CASSHLETGRNTEAFF.

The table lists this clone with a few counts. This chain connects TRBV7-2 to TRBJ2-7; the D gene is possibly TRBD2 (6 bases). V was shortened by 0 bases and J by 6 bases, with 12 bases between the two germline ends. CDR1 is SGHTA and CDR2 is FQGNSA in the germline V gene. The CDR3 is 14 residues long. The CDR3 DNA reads TGTGCCAGCAGCTTAGCTCCCGCCGGGGGCGAGCAGTACTTC. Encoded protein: CASSLAPAGGEQYF.

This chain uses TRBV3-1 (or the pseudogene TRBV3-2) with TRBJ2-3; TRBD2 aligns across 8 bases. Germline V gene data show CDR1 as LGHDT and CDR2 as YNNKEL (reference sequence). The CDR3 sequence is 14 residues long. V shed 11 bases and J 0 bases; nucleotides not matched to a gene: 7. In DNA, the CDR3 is TGTGCCGTACGTAGCGGGATCAGCACAGATACGCAGTATTTT. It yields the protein CAVRSGISTDTQYF.

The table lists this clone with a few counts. The CDR3: CASSPSGSLNNEQFF. CDR3 nucleotides: TGTGCCAGCTCACCGAGCGGGAGTTTAAACAATGAGCAGTTCTTC. The chain carries TRBV18 and TRBJ2-1; 8 bases agree with TRBD2. Germline V gene data show CDR1 as KGHSH and CDR2 as LQKENI. V lost 3 bases to trimming and J lost 5 bases; unmatched junction nucleotides: 6. The CDR3 totals 15 residues.

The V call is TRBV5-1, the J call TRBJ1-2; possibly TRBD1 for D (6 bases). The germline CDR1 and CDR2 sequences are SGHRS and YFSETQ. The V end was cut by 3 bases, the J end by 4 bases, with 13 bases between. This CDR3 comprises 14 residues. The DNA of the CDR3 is TGCGCCAGCAGCTCCCTAGAACAGGGCTATGGCTACACCTTC. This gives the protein CASSSLEQGYGYTF.

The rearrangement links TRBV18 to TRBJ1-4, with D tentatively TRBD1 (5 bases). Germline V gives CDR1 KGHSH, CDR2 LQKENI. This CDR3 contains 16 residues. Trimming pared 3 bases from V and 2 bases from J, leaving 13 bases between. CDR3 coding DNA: TGTGCCAGCTCACCGCAGGGAGGGATGACTAATGAAAAACTGTTTTTT. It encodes CASSPQGGMTNEKLFF.

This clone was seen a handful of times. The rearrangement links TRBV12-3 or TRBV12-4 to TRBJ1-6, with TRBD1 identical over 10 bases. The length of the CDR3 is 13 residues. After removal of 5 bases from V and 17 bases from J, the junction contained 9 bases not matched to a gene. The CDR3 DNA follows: TGTGCCAGCAGTAACGCCGGGACAGGGGATTTCCACTTT. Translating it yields CASSNAGTGDFHF.

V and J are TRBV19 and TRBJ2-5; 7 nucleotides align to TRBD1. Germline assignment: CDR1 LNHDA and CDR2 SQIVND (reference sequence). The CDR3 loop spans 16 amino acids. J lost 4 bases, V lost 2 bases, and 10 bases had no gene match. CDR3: CASSINPPDRAETQYF. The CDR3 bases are TGTGCCAGTAGTATAAATCCTCCTGACAGGGCAGAGACCCAGTACTTC.

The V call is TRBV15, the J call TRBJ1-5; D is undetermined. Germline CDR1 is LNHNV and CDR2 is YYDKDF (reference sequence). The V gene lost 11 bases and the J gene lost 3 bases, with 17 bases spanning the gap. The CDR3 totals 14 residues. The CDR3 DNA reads TGTGCCTCCTCGGGTAGTGGACTCAATCAGCCCCAGCATTTT. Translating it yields CASSGSGLNQPQHF.

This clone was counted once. CDR3 region: CASSGGDGTVNEQFF. The CDR3 DNA is TGTGCCAGCAGCGGGGGGGATGGGACCGTCAATGAGCAGTTCTTC. This chain connects TRBV9 to TRBJ2-1, with TRBD2 as a possible D gene (6 bases). Deletions cut 3 bases from V and 6 bases from J, with 16 bases between. Germline values: CDR1 SGDLS, CDR2 YYNGEE. This CDR3 contains 15 residues.

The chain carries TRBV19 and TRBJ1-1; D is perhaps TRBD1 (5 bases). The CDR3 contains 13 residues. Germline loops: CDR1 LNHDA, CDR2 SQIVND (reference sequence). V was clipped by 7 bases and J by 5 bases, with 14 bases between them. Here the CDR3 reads CASTAGRLTEAFF. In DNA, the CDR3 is TGTGCCAGTACTGCGGGACGGTTAACTGAAGCTTTCTTT.

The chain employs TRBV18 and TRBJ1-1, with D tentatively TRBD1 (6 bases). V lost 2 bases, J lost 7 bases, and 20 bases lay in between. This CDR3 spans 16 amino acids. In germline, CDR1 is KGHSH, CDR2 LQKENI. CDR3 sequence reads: CASSPRQQGTTIEAFF. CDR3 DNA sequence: TGTGCCAGCTCACCAAGACAACAGGGTACGACGATTGAAGCTTTCTTT.

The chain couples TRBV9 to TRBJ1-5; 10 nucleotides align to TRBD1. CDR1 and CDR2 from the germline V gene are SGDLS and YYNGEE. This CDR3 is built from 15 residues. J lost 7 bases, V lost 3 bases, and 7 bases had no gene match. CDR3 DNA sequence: TGTGCCAGCAGCGGCGGGACAGGGGAAGGACAGCCCCAGCATTTT. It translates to CASSGGTGEGQPQHF. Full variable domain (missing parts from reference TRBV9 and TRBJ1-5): DSGVTQTPKHLITATGQRVTLRCSPRSGDLSVYWYQQSLDQGLQFLIQYYNGEERAKGNILERFSAQQFPDLHSELNLSSLELGDSALYFCASSGGTGEGQPQHFGDGTRLSIL.

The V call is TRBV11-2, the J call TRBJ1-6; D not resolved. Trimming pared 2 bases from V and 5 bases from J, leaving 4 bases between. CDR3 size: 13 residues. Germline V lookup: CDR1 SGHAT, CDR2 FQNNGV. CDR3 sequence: CASSLTDNSPLHF. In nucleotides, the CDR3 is TGTGCCAGCAGCTTAACAGATAATTCACCCCTCCACTTT.